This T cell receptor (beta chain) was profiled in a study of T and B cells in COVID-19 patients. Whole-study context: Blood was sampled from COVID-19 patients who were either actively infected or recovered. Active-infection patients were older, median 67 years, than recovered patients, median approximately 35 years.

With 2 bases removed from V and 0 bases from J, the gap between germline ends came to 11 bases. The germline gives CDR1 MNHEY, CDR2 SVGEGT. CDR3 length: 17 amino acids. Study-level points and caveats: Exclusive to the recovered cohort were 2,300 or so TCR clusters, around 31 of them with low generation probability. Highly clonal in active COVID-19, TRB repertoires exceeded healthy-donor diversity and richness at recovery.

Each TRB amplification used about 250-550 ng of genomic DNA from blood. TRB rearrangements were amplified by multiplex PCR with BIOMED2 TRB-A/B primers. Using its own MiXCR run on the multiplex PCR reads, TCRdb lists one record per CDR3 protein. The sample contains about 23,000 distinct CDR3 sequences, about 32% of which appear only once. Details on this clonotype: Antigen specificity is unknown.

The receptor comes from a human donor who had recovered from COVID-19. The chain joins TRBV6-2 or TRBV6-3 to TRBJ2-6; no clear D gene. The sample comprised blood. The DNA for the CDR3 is TGTGCCAGCAGTTACGATCTCGAAATCTCTGGGGCCAACGTCCTGACTTTC. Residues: CASSYDLEISGANVLTF.